The 29 T cell receptor beta chains reported below all come from one sample, sequenced in a study of OX40 agonist ivuxolimab in advanced cancers. The table came from immunoSEQ multiplex PCR; TCRdb's copy has only in-frame clones and leaves some out. The data show 60,000 to 80,000 clones, roughly 88% seen once. The sample was CD4+ or CD8+ T cells sorted from blood, taken in a trial of the OX40 agonist ivuxolimab. These receptors were taken from an adult with an advanced solid tumor such as melanoma, head and neck, liver or kidney cancer.

The sample holds one count of this clone. The chain uses TRBV30 and TRBJ2-1; TRBD1 is a possible D gene (6 bases). Trimming removed 2 bases from V and 13 bases from J, with 15 bases in between. CDR3 length: 12 residues. The V gene's germline CDR1 is GTSNPN and CDR2 SVGIG (reference sequence). The CDR3 is CAWSPPQGPQFF. As DNA, the CDR3 is TGTGCCTGGAGTCCTCCTCAGGGGCCTCAGTTCTTC.

The genes are TRBV7-2 and TRBJ2-1, with D possibly TRBD1 on 6 matching bases. Trimming took off 5 bases at V and 2 bases at J, with 13 bases between the two ends. This CDR3 is 15 amino acids long. Germline lookup yields CDR1 SGHTA and CDR2 FQGNSA. The CDR3 loop is CASSVTQGTYNEQFF. CDR3 sequence (DNA): TGTGCCAGCAGCGTAACGCAGGGGACCTACAATGAGCAGTTCTTC.

The chain joins TRBV28 to TRBJ2-7; D remains unclear. The CDR3 is 13 amino acids. V was pared by 5 bases and J by 4 bases, with 12 bases between. The V gene's germline CDR1 is MDHEN and CDR2 SYDVKM. The CDR3 bases are TGTGCCAGCAGTCCCGGTGGCGTTTACGAGCAGTACTTC. Its translation is CASSPGGVYEQYF. Full variable domain (outside the CDR3, taken from reference TRBV28 and TRBJ2-7): DVKVTQSSRYLVKRTGEKVFLECVQDMDHENMFWYRQDPGLGLRLIYFSYDVKMKEKGDIPEGYSVSREKKERFSLILESASTNQTSMYLCASSPGGVYEQYFGPGTRLTVT.

This clone was observed once. The chain combines TRBV30 with TRBJ2-7, with D possibly matching TRBD2 (6 bases). Trimming shortened V by 4 bases and J by 3 bases, and 16 bases separated the two germline ends. Looked up from germline, CDR1 is GTSNPN and CDR2 is SVGIG (reference sequence). CDR3 length: 14 residues. Here the CDR3 reads CAWTSGTLSYEQYF. CDR3 in DNA: TGTGCCTGGACTTCCGGGACTCTAAGCTACGAGCAGTACTTC.

The V gene is TRBV7-2, the J gene TRBJ2-7; a weak D match, TRBD2 (7 bases). The germline V gene encodes CDR1 SGHTA and CDR2 FQGNSA. V gave up 5 bases and J gave up 7 bases, with 24 bases separating them. CDR3 length equals 16 residues. CDR3 residues: CASSPPWRGGPREQYF. CDR3 DNA sequence: TGTGCCAGCAGCCCACCCTGGAGGGGGGGACCGCGGGAGCAGTACTTC. Combining the CDR3 with reference TRBV7-2 and TRBJ2-7 gives the whole variable domain GAGVSQSPSNKVTEKGKDVELRCDPISGHTALYWYRQSLGQGLEFLIYFQGNSAPDKSGLPSDRFSAERTGGSVSTLTIQRTQQEDSAVYLCASSPPWRGGPREQYFGPGTRLTVT.

The V call is TRBV5-1, the J call TRBJ2-1; 9 nucleotides align to TRBD1. The CDR3 extends over 14 amino acids. CDR1 is SGHRS and CDR2 is YFSETQ in the germline V gene. Unmatched junction bases numbered 7, after V lost 4 bases and J lost 8 bases. CDR3 protein: CASSTGGLIDEQFF. Here the CDR3 DNA reads TGCGCCAGCAGCACAGGGGGCTTAATCGATGAGCAGTTCTTC.

The chain carries TRBV11-2 and TRBJ2-1; TRBD2 agrees at 13 bases. This CDR3 region has 14 residues. Germline-derived CDR1 and CDR2 are SGHAT and FQNNGV. V lost 3 bases to trimming and J lost 12 bases; unmatched junction nucleotides: 5. As DNA, the CDR3 is TGTGCCAGCAGCTTGACTAGCGGGGGGAACGGGCAGTTCTTC. It encodes CASSLTSGGNGQFF. Based on the CDR3 plus reference TRBV11-2 and TRBJ2-1, the full variable domain is EAGVAQSPRYKIIEKRQSVAFWCNPISGHATLYWYQQILGQGPKLLIQFQNNGVVDDSQLPKDRFSAERLKGVDSTLKIQPAKLEDSAVYLCASSLTSGGNGQFFGPGTRLTVL.

CDR3 sequence: CASSHWRGQGHDEQFF. Here the CDR3 DNA reads TGTGCCAGCAGCCATTGGCGGGGACAGGGGCACGATGAGCAGTTCTTC. The V call is TRBV14, the J call TRBJ2-1; 10 bases line up with TRBD1. Germline loops: CDR1 SGHDN, CDR2 FVKESK. V shed 3 bases and J 8 bases; nucleotides not matched to a gene: 10. The CDR3 contains 16 residues.

The chain joins TRBV15 to TRBJ1-2; perhaps TRBD1 as D (5 bases). The germline V and J ends were trimmed by 3 bases and 7 bases, with 12 bases remaining between them. The CDR3 loop spans 13 amino acids. Germline CDR1 is LNHNV and CDR2 is YYDKDF (reference sequence). The CDR3 bases are TGTGCCACCAGCAGTCGGTTGGGGGGTGGCTACACCTTC. Protein: CATSSRLGGGYTF.

The chain employs TRBV18 and TRBJ1-1; no firm D call. The CDR3 is 14 amino acids. The germline V and J ends were trimmed by 0 bases and 1 base, with 6 bases remaining between them. Germline CDR1 is KGHSH and CDR2 is LQKENI. This CDR3 reads CASSPPYGNTEAFF. Here the CDR3 DNA reads TGTGCCAGCTCACCACCGTACGGGAACACTGAAGCTTTCTTT.

The chain carries TRBV4-3 and TRBJ2-3, with unresolved D. Germline CDR1 and CDR2: LGHNA and YSLEER. Trimming took off 0 bases at V and 2 bases at J, with 12 bases between the two ends. There are 16 residues in the CDR3. The CDR3 is CASSQDPRLDTDTQYF. The CDR3 nucleotides read TGCGCCAGCAGCCAAGACCCCCGCCTGGACACAGATACGCAGTATTTT.

This chain uses TRBV5-1 with TRBJ1-5; D remains unclear. This CDR3 has 13 residues. The V and J ends lost 1 base and 3 bases respectively, with 5 bases between them. Per germline, CDR1 SGHRS and CDR2 YFSETQ. The CDR3 DNA reads TGCGCCAGCAGCTTGTCTTACAATCAGCCCCAGCATTTT. Its translation is CASSLSYNQPQHF.

The rearrangement joins TRBV6-5 to TRBJ1-1; a possible D gene is TRBD1 (5 bases). CDR3 length equals 15 residues. The ends were cut back, 4 bases at V and 3 bases at J, with 15 bases in the middle. The germline CDR1 and CDR2 sequences are MNHEY and SVGAGI. The CDR3 bases are TGTGCCAGCAGTTCCCCGGGGGGAAGTCACACTGAAGCTTTCTTT. It codes for CASSSPGGSHTEAFF.

This clone was seen a few times. The chain couples TRBV7-2 to TRBJ2-3, with 7 bases fitting TRBD2. CDR1 and CDR2 (germline): SGHTA, FQGNSA. V shed 5 bases and J 2 bases; nucleotides not matched to a gene: 7. This CDR3 spans 15 amino acids. CDR3 sequence: CASSPGLSYTDTQYF. In nucleotides, the CDR3 is TGTGCCAGCAGCCCGGGACTATCCTACACAGATACGCAGTATTTT.

In its sample, this clone ranks as medium-sized. The chain has TRBV9 and TRBJ2-1; 7 positions agree with TRBD2. The length of the CDR3 is 12 residues. Germline loops: CDR1 SGDLS, CDR2 YYNGEE. Trimming at V came to 3 bases and at J to 11 bases, leaving 5 bases not matched to a gene. CDR3 bases: TGTGCCAGCAGCGCATCCGGGACTAAGCAGTTCTTC. Encoded protein: CASSASGTKQFF.

In DNA form, the CDR3 reads TGTGCCAGTAGCCCCACAGGGCAGGGGAGCTCCTACGAGCAGTACTTC. It yields the protein CASSPTGQGSSYEQYF. The chain links TRBV19 to TRBJ2-7, with D possibly being TRBD1 (6 bases). V lost 6 bases, J lost 0 bases, and 18 bases lay in between. Germline V CDR1 and CDR2: LNHDA, SQIVND (reference sequence). This CDR3 region has 16 residues.

This clone has a single count. The rearrangement uses TRBV28 and TRBJ2-7; tentative D call: TRBD1 (6 bases). Between the trimmed V and J ends, which lost 1 base and 1 base, there was a span of 8 bases. This CDR3 is built from 14 residues. Germline V gives CDR1 MDHEN, CDR2 SYDVKM. DNA of the CDR3: TGTGCCAGCAGTTTATTCGGGACATCCTACGAGCAGTACTTC. Protein sequence: CASSLFGTSYEQYF.

This chain links TRBV29-1 with TRBJ1-1; D not resolved. The germline V gene encodes CDR1 SQVTM and CDR2 ANQGSEA. The CDR3 covers 11 residues. The ends were cut back, 8 bases at V and 5 bases at J, with 12 bases in the middle. In DNA form, the CDR3 reads TGCAGCCTCGGCGAGGGAACTGAAGCTTTCTTT. Translating it yields CSLGEGTEAFF.

The V call is TRBV13, the J call TRBJ2-1, with TRBD2 matching over 8 bases. The CDR3 extends over 16 amino acids. Germline assignment: CDR1 PRHDT and CDR2 FYEKMQ (reference sequence). The junction had 4 bases not matched to a gene; V was cut back by 1 base and J by 2 bases. The CDR3 bases are TGTGCCAGCAGCTTAGAAGGACTAGCCCCCTACAATGAGCAGTTCTTC. This translates into CASSLEGLAPYNEQFF.

The chain has TRBV9 and TRBJ2-2, with 12 bases aligning to TRBD2. Germline lookup yields CDR1 SGDLS and CDR2 YYNGEE. J was trimmed by 7 bases and V by 0 bases; bases with no gene match: 4. The CDR3 spans 16 residues. CDR3 in amino acids: CASSVAPSGRGGELFF. CDR3 coding DNA: TGTGCCAGCAGCGTAGCGCCTAGCGGGAGGGGCGGGGAGCTGTTTTTT.

This chain connects TRBV5-4 to TRBJ2-7, with TRBD2 as a possible D gene (6 bases). Germline assignment: CDR1 SGHNT and CDR2 YYREEE (reference sequence). With 3 bases removed from V and 0 bases from J, the gap between germline ends came to 13 bases. CDR3 size: 15 residues. The CDR3 DNA reads TGTGCCAGCAGCTCGGGCGGGAAGGGCTCCTACGAGCAGTACTTC. Residues: CASSSGGKGSYEQYF.

The chain employs TRBV7-2 and TRBJ1-1; D perhaps matches TRBD1 (5 bases). The ends were cut back, 4 bases at V and 0 bases at J, with 6 bases in the middle. Germline CDR1 SGHTA, CDR2 FQGNSA. The CDR3 is 13 amino acids. CDR3 residues: CASSSGLNTEAFF. CDR3 DNA: TGTGCCAGCAGCTCAGGGTTGAACACTGAAGCTTTCTTT.

To note about this clone: Other DNA sequences in this sample translate to the same CDR3. The chain carries TRBV5-1 and TRBJ2-1; D is undetermined. V dropped 0 bases and J dropped 4 bases, with 2 bases sitting between them. CDR1 and CDR2 from the germline V gene are SGHRS and YFSETQ. CDR3 length equals 12 residues. CDR3 sequence (DNA): TGCGCCAGCAGCTTGGTGTACAATGAGCAGTTCTTC. As protein: CASSLVYNEQFF.

The table lists this clone with a few counts. V usage is TRBV28 and J usage is TRBJ1-4; the match to TRBD1 covers 12 bases. The germline CDR1 and CDR2 sequences are MDHEN and SYDVKM. Trimming removed 5 bases from V and 10 bases from J; junction bases left unmatched: 8. The CDR3 covers 15 residues. For the CDR3, the DNA is TGTGCCAGCAGTGTACCGGGACAGGGGGCTGGAAAACTGTTTTTT. Its protein is CASSVPGQGAGKLFF. Drawing the rest from reference TRBV28 and TRBJ1-4, the complete variable domain is DVKVTQSSRYLVKRTGEKVFLECVQDMDHENMFWYRQDPGLGLRLIYFSYDVKMKEKGDIPEGYSVSREKKERFSLILESASTNQTSMYLCASSVPGQGAGKLFFGSGTQLSVL.

This chain joins TRBV28 and TRBJ1-1, with no clear D. CDR1 is MDHEN, CDR2 SYDVKM, per germline. The V end lost 8 bases, the J end lost 3 bases, and 13 bases lay between the germline ends. The CDR3 runs 13 residues. CDR3 bases: TGTGCCAGCGTCGTAAGGTCCTACACTGAAGCTTTCTTT. Its protein product is CASVVRSYTEAFF.

The V call is TRBV19, the J call TRBJ2-7; D gene uncertain. Germline CDR1 is LNHDA and CDR2 is SQIVND (reference sequence). The CDR3 has 14 residues. V gave up 5 bases and J gave up 0 bases, with 11 bases separating them. CDR3 loop: CASSASMSSYEQYF. In DNA form, the CDR3 reads TGTGCCAGTAGTGCGTCTATGAGCTCCTACGAGCAGTACTTC. The whole variable domain, remainder taken from reference TRBV19 and TRBJ2-7, is DGGITQSPKYLFRKEGQNVTLSCEQNLNHDAMYWYRQDPGQGLRLIYYSQIVNDFQKGDIAEGYSVSREKKESFPLTVTSAQKNPTAFYLCASSASMSSYEQYFGPGTRLTVT.

This chain connects TRBV6-6 to TRBJ2-1, with TRBD1 as a possible D gene (6 bases). This CDR3 comprises 14 residues. The germline V and J ends were trimmed by 6 bases and 1 base, with 10 bases remaining between them. Germline CDR1 reads MNHNY; CDR2 reads SVGAGI (reference sequence). CDR3 DNA sequence: TGTGCCAGCAGGGACAGTTATTCCTACAATGAGCAGTTCTTC. Its translation: CASRDSYSYNEQFF.

The CDR3 sequence is CASSLQGSHETQYF. The CDR3 DNA reads as TGTGCCAGCAGCTTACAGGGGTCTCATGAGACCCAGTACTTC. V gene TRBV11-1 combines with J gene TRBJ2-5; a weak D match, TRBD1 (6 bases). Per germline, CDR1 SGHAT and CDR2 FQDESV (reference sequence). V lost 2 bases, J lost 5 bases, and 12 bases lay in between. The CDR3 runs 14 residues.

J is TRBJ2-3 and V is TRBV7-2; the D gene is possibly TRBD2 (7 bases). The V gene lost 4 bases and the J gene lost 4 bases, with 21 bases spanning the gap. CDR3 length: 17 residues. CDR1 SGHTA and CDR2 FQGNSA come from the germline V gene. CDR3 in amino acids: CASSSGVAGRGADTQYF. The CDR3 nucleotides are TGTGCCAGCAGCTCCGGAGTTGCGGGGAGGGGGGCAGATACGCAGTATTTT.